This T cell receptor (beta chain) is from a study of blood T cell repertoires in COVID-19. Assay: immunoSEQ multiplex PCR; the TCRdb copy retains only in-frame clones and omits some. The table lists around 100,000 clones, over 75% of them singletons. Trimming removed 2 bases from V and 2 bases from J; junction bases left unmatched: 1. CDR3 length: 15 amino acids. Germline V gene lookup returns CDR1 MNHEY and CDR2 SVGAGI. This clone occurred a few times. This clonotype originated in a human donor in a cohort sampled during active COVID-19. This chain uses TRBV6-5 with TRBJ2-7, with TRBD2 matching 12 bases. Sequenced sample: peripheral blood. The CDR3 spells CASSYGLAGTYEQYF. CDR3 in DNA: TGTGCCAGCAGTTACGGACTAGCGGGGACCTACGAGCAGTACTTC.